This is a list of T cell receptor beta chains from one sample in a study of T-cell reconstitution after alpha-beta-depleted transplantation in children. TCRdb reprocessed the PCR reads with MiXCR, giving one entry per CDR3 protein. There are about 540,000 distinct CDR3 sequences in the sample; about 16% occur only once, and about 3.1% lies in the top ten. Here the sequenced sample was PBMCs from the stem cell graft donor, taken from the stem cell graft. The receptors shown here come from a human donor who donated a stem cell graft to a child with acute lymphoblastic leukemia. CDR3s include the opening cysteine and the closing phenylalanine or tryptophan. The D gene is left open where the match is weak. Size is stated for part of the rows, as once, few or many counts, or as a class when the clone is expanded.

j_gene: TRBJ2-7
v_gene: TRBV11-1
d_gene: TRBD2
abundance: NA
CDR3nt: TGTGCCAGCATGCCGGGGCTGGGACTAGCGGGAGGTAGAGCGGCGCGGGAGCAGTACTTC
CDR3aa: CASMPGLGLAGGRAAREQYF

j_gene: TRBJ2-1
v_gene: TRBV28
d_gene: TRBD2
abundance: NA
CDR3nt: TGTGCCAGCAGTCCAGGTCCTCTAGCGGGAGGGCCCTCGAGACGGAATGAGCAGTTCTTC
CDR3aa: CASSPGPLAGGPSRRNEQFF

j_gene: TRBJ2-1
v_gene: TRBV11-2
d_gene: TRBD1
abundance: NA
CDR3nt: TGTGCCAGCAGCTTAGACAGGGGGCTGTATGAGCAGTTCTTC
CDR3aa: CASSLDRGLYEQFF

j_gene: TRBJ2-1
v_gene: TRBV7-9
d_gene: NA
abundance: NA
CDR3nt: TGTGCCAGCAGCTTAGGGGCTAGTAGTACCCATGAGCAGTTCTTC
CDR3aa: CASSLGASSTHEQFF

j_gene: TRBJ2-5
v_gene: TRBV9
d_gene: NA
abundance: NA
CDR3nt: TGTGCCAGCAGCGTTACAGGCCAAGAGACCCAGTACTTC
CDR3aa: CASSVTGQETQYF

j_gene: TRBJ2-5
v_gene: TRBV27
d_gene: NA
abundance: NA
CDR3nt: TGTGCCAGCGGGGGCGGGGTGGAGACCCAGTACTTC
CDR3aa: CASGGGVETQYF

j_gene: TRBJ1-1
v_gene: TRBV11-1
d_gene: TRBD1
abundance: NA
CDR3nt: TGTGCCAGCAGCTTAGCGCGGGACAGGGGGCGCCGGGACACTGAAGCTTTCTTT
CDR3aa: CASSLARDRGRRDTEAFF

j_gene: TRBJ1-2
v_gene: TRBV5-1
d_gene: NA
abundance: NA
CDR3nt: TGCGCCAGCAGCCCGGGGGTGGCGGACTATGGCTACACCTTC
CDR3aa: CASSPGVADYGYTF

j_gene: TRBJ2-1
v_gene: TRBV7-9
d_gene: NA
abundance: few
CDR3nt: TGTGCCAGCAGCGAAGGACTTTCCTACAATGAGCAGTTCTTC
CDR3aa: CASSEGLSYNEQFF

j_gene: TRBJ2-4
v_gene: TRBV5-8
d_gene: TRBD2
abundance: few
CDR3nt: TGTGCCAGCAGCTTGGCGGGAGGGCCACACATTCAGTACTTC
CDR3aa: CASSLAGGPHIQYF

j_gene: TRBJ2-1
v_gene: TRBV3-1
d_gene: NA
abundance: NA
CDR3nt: TGTGCCAGCAGCTCCCCTTTACTAAATGAGCAGTTCTTC
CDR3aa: CASSSPLLNEQFF

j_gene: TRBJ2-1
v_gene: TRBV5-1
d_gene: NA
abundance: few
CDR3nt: TGCGCCAGCAGCTTGGAATCGGGGGACCTGCGGTTCTTC
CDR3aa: CASSLESGDLRFF

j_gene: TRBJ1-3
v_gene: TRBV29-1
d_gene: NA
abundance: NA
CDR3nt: TGCAGCGTTGAAGATCCGGGGGGCCGAAACACCATATATTTT
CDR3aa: CSVEDPGGRNTIYF

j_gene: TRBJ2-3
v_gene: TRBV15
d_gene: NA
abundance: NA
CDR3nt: TGTGCCACCAGCAGAGATTTACCAGATACGCAGTATTTT
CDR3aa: CATSRDLPDTQYF

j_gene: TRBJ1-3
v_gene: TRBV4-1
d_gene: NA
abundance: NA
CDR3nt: TGCGCCAGCAGCCAAGATGAGACCGGTAGCTCTGGAAACACCATATATTTT
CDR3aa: CASSQDETGSSGNTIYF

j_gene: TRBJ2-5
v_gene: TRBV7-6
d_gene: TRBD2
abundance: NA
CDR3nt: TGTGCCAGCAGCTCTAACGGGAGGTTGGAGACCCAGTACTTC
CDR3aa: CASSSNGRLETQYF

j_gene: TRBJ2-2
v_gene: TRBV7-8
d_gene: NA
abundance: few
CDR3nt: TGTGCCAGCAGCTTGGTCGGAACCTACACCGGGGAGCTGTTTTTT
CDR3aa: CASSLVGTYTGELFF

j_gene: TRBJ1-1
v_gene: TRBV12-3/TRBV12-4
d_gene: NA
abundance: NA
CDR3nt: TGTGCCAGCAGCCATCCTCCGGGAAGGGCGGTGAACACTGAAGCTTTCTTT
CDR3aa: CASSHPPGRAVNTEAFF

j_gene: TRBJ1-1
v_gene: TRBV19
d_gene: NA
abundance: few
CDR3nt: TGTGCCAGCGGCAACCCGCACCTGAACACTGAAGCTTTCTTT
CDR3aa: CASGNPHLNTEAFF

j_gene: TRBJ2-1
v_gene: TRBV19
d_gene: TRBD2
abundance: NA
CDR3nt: TGTGCCAGTAACCTAGCGGGAGTATACAATGAGCAGTTCTTC
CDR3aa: CASNLAGVYNEQFF

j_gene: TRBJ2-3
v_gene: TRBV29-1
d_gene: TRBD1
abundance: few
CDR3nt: TGCAGCGTTGCGAGGTATGACAGGGATTACACAGATACGCAGTATTTT
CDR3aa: CSVARYDRDYTDTQYF

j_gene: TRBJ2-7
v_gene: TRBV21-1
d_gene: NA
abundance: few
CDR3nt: TGTGCCAGCAGCAAGTACCGGGACAGGGTTAGTTACTACGAGCAGTACTTC
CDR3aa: CASSKYRDRVSYYEQYF

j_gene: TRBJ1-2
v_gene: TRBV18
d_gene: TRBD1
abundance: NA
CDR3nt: TGTGCCAGCCGGATTACAGGGGGCATCTACACCTTC
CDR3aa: CASRITGGIYTF

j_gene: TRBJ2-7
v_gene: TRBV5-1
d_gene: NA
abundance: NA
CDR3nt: TGCGTCAGCAGCTTGGACAGCGCATACGAGCAGTACTTC
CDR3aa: CVSSLDSAYEQYF

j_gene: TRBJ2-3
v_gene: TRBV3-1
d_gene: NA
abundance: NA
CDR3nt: TGTGCCAGCAGCCAGGGAATAGCGCTCAGCACAGATACGCAGTATTTT
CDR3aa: CASSQGIALSTDTQYF

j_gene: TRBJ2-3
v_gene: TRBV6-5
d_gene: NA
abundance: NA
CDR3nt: TGTGCCAGCACTTACAACTCGTTTGCAGATACGCAGTATTTT
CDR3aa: CASTYNSFADTQYF

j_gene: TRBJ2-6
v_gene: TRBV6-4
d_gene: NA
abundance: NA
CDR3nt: TGTGCCAGCAGTGACTCTGGGAGGACTGGGGCCAACGTCCTGACTTTC
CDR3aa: CASSDSGRTGANVLTF

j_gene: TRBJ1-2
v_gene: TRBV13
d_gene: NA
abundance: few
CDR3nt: TGTGCCAGCAGCTTAGCCCCATGGAGGAACTATGGCTACACCTTC
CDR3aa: CASSLAPWRNYGYTF

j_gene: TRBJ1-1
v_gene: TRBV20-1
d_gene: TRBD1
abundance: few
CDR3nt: TGCAGTGCTAAGACAGGGGGCGAGAACACTGAAGCTTTCTTT
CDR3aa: CSAKTGGENTEAFF

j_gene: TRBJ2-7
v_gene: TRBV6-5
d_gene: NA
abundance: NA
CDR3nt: TGTGCCAGCAGTTACACTCCTAGGGTAAGGAGTGGGCAGTACTTC
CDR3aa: CASSYTPRVRSGQYF

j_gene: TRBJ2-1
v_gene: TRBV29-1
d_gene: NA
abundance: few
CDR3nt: TGCAGCGTTGAAGCCTGGGGGGCTGTTGAGCAGTTCTTC
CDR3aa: CSVEAWGAVEQFF

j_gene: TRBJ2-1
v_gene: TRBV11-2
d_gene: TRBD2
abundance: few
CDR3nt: TGTGCCAGCAGCTTAGAATGGGCGGGAGCGGGAGTAAATGAGCAGTTCTTC
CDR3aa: CASSLEWAGAGVNEQFF

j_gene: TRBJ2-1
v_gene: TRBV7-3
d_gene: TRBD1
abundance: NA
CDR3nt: TGTGCCAGCAGCCCCAGACAGGGGTGGGGTAATGAGCAGTTCTTC
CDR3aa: CASSPRQGWGNEQFF

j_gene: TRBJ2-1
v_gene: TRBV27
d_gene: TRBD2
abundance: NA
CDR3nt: TGTGCCAGCAGGAGGACAATGGGGACTAGCGGGTCCAATGAGCAGTTCTTC
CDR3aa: CASRRTMGTSGSNEQFF

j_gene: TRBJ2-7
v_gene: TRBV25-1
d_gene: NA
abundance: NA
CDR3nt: TGTGCCAGCAGTGAATATCGCGGGACAGACGAGCAGTACTTC
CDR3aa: CASSEYRGTDEQYF

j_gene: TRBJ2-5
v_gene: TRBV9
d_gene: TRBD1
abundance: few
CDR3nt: TGTGCCAGCAGCTTAGTTGGGACAGGGCGAGAGACCCAGTACTTC
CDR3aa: CASSLVGTGRETQYF

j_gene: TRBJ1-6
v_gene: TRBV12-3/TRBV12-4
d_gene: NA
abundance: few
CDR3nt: TGTGCCAGCAGGTCAAGTAAACGGGGAAGCAATTCACCCCTCCACTTT
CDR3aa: CASRSSKRGSNSPLHF

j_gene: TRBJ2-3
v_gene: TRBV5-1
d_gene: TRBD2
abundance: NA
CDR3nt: TGCGCCAGCAGTTCAAGCTCCGGGACTAGCGGGTGGGGAGATACGCAGTATTTT
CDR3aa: CASSSSSGTSGWGDTQYF

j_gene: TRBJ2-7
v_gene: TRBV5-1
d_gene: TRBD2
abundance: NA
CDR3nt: TGCGCCAGCAGCCTGCGACTAGCGGGAGGGCTGAAAGCCTACGAGCAGTACTTC
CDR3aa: CASSLRLAGGLKAYEQYF

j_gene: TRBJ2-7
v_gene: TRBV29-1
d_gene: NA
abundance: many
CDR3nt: TGCAGCGTTGAAGACGACACCTCCTACGAGCAGTACTTC
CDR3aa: CSVEDDTSYEQYF

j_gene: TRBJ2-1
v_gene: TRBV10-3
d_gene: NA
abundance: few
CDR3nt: TGTGCCATCAGTGAAAGAAGTGAGCAGTTCTTC
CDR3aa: CAISERSEQFF

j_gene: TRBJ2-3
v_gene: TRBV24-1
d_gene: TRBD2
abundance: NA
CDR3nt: TGTGCCACCAGTGATGTAGCGGGGAGGGGAGTAGATACGCAGTATTTT
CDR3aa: CATSDVAGRGVDTQYF

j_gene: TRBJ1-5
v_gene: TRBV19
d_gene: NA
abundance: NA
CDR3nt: TGTGCCAGTAGTATAGAGCAGGGTCAGCCCCAGCATTTT
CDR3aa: CASSIEQGQPQHF

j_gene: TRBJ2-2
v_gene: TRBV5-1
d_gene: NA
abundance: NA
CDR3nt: TGCGCCAGCAGCCCGACAGGAGACACCGGGGAGCTGTTTTTT
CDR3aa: CASSPTGDTGELFF

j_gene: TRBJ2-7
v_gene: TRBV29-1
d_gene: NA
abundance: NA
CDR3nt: TGCAGCGTTGAAGATGGCGGACAGAGCTCCTACGAGCAGTACTTC
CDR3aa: CSVEDGGQSSYEQYF

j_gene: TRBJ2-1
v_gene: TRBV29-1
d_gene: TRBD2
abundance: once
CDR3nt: TGCAGCGTTAAAGAGGGGGCCAGCGGGAGGGCTTCCTACAATGAGCAGTTCTTC
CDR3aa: CSVKEGASGRASYNEQFF

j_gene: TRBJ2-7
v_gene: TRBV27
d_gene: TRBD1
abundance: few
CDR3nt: TGTGCCAGCAGTTTCCGGGGACAGGCCTACGAGCAGTACTTC
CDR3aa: CASSFRGQAYEQYF

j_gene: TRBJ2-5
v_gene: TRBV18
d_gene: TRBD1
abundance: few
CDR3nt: TGTGCCAGCTCACCGAGCACAGGGACAGGGGAGACCCAGTACTTC
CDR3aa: CASSPSTGTGETQYF

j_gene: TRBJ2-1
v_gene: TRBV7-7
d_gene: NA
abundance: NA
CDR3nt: TGTGCCAGCAGCCCCCTAACTAGTTACAATGAGCAGTTCTTC
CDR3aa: CASSPLTSYNEQFF

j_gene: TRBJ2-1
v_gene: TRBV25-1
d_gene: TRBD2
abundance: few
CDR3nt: TGTGCCAGCAGTGAATCTACTAGCGGCCTTAATGAGCAGTTCTTC
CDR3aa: CASSESTSGLNEQFF

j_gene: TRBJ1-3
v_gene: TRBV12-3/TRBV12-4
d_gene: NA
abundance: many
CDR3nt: TGTGCCAGCAGTCCGACAGTCCTCTCTGGAAACACCATATATTTT
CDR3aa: CASSPTVLSGNTIYF

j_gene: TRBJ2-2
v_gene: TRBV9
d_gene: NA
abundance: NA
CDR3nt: TGTGCCAGCAGCGGGCAGTGGGCGCAAGGCGGGGAGCTGTTTTTT
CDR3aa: CASSGQWAQGGELFF

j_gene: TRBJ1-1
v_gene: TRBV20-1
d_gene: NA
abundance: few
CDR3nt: TGCAGTGCAATTCCAGGGGAAGCTTTCTTT
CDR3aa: CSAIPGEAFF

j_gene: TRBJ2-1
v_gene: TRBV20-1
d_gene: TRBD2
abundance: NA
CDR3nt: TGCAGTGCTAGAGCCCCGGGAGGGCCCTACAATGAGCAGTTCTTC
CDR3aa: CSARAPGGPYNEQFF

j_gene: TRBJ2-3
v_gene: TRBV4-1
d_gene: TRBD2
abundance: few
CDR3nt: TGCGCCAGCGCCACGGAAACGTCTAGCGGATACTGGGGGGTCACAGATACGCAGTATTTT
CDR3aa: CASATETSSGYWGVTDTQYF